This TCR beta chain was sequenced during a study of regulatory T cells in long-lasting Graves disease. On the study more broadly: For a period under 3 months, newly diagnosed Graves' patients had taken antithyroid drugs.

Arm-PCR with iRepertoire HTBI primers amplified the CDR3 regions for these TCR beta libraries. TCRdb independently ran MiXCR on the multiplex PCR reads; one entry per CDR3 protein. The sample lists some 230,000 distinct CDR3 sequences; approximately 20% were seen once. Ten or more counts support this clonotype. Trimming removed 6 bases from V and 4 bases from J, with 9 bases in between. Looked up from germline, CDR1 is SNHLY and CDR2 is FYNNEI. This CDR3 has 12 residues. Sample time point: newly diagnosed GD, antithyroid drugs for less than 3 months. Following extraction of RNA from PBMCs, that RNA was used to make the TCR library.

This rearrangement joins TRBV2 to TRBJ1-1; tentative D call: TRBD1 (5 bases). The source is a female donor with Graves disease. Here the sequenced sample was peripheral blood mononuclear cells (PBMCs), taken at new diagnosis, from a patient treated with antithyroid drugs. This CDR3 is CASRLGVTEAFF. CDR3 bases: TGTGCCAGCAGGTTAGGGGTCACTGAAGCTTTCTTT. The whole variable domain, filled in from reference TRBV2 and TRBJ1-1, reads EPEVTQTPSHQVTQMGQEVILRCVPISNHLYFYWYRQILGQKVEFLVSFYNNEISEKSEIFDDQFSVERPDGSNFTLKIRSTKLEDSAMYFCASRLGVTEAFFGQGTRLTVV.